This T cell receptor beta chain was documented in a study of neurological immune-mediated disorders (dated by TCRdb to about 2019). In terms of the full investigation: Peripheral blood TCR-beta repertoires from patients with HTLV-I-associated myelopathy (HAM/TSP), patients with multiple sclerosis, and healthy controls were compared in the study using UMI-based sequencing. Longitudinal samples, technical triplicates and paired sorted CD4+ and CD8+ T-cell subsets, alongside PBMC samples, were included among the approximately 110 TCR-beta libraries. The cohort included 68 subjects: approximately 15 with HAM/TSP, around 34 with multiple sclerosis, and 20 or so healthy controls.

The paper as a whole reports these results and caveats: TCR clonal expansion was highest in HAM/TSP patients and lowest in MS patients, with MS patients falling below even healthy controls. Expanded clones from different subjects shared no identical CDR3 amino acid sequences, which suggests that TCR-beta repertoires were private in all groups.

Unsorted PBMC libraries were generated from 2 million PBMCs stored in RNAlater at -80 °C until RNA extraction. Peripheral blood was subjected to Ficoll-Hypaque density gradient centrifugation to isolate PBMCs, which were then cryopreserved in liquid nitrogen. cDNA was synthesized by template-switch 5'RACE using a primer with a 10-nucleotide random unique molecular identifier that tagged each TCR transcript. Each sequencing run produced over 160 million TCR-beta sequences covering 15-18 subjects. Total RNA was extracted with the RNeasy kit. The KAPA Real-time Library Amplification kit was used to amplify TCR-beta VDJ regions with primers targeting the TCR constant region and the 5'RACE anchor. Sample indexes and Illumina adaptors were added in a first PCR, and a second PCR then increased library yield. After Ampure bead purification, the TCR product of roughly 650 bp was size-selected on a 2% E-gel SizeSelection system. Before pooling, library quality was assessed on a Bioanalyzer, concentration was determined with Qubit, and library quantification was performed with the Kapa Library Quantification kit. An Illumina HiSeq 2500 was used to sequence the libraries paired-end at 2 x 150 bp. To increase sequence diversity, about 23-32% phiX was spiked into each library pool. In the authors' own workflow: Quality-filtered reads were processed with the UMI-based MiGEC pipeline, which removed over 75% of raw TCR sequences during error correction. VDJ genes were aligned to IMGT germline references, and each clonotype was defined by a unique CDR3 amino acid sequence together with V-J genes. Clonal expansion, Shannon diversity and CDR3 relatedness (CalcPairwiseDistances, ClusterSamples) were evaluated with VDJtools, and phylogenetic trees were built with CLCbio workbench. Using coefficient-of-variation modelling across technical triplicates, the study counted a clone as expanded if it had at least 8 unique UMIs. TCRdb reprocessing: public reads trimmed at Q25 with fastp, clones called with MiXCR, in-frame beta chains kept. Each record represents a unique CDR3 protein, reported with the most common genes and DNA among its rows. TCRdb's processing, not the authors', yielded these V and J calls. Here the sample has fewer than 60,000 distinct CDR3 sequences; about 9.4% occur a single time. In total, the top ten clones hold roughly 5.3% of the sample.

This clonotype was seen many times. The antigen it binds to is not known. Per-base quality was not reported, and no clone a single base away is much larger than it. The sequenced material came from PBMCs. The TCR originated in a man between 65 and 85 years old with HTLV-1-associated myelopathy (HAM/TSP).

The DNA sequence follows: TGCGCCAGCAGCCAAGATCTAAGGTACAATGAGCAGTTCTTC. It specifies CASSQDLRYNEQFF. The V and J genes are TRBV4-3 and TRBJ2-1; the D gene assignment is ambiguous. CDR1 LGHNA and CDR2 YSLEER are derived from the germline V gene. V sheds 0 bases and J sheds 4 bases, leaving 7 bases between their ends. Including the terminal cysteine and phenylalanine, the CDR3 comprises 14 residues. Kept here is only the CDR3 DNA, which spans 42 bases and is read in frame from base 1.